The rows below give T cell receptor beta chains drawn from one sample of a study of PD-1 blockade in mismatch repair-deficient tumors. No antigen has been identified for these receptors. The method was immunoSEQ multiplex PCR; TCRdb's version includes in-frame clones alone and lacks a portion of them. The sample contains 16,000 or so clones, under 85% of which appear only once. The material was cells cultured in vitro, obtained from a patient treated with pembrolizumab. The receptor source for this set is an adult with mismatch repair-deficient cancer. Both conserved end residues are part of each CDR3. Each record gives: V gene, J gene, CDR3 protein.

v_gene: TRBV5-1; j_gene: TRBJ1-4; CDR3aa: CASSLGQGEEKLFF
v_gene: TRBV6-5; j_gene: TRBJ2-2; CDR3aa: CASSYPRSSGLWELFF
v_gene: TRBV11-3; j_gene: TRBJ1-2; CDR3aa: CASRLERGLGGYTF
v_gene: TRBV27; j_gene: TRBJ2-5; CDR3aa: CASSLAEQETQYF
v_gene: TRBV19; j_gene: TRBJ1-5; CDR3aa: CASSISFSNQPQHF
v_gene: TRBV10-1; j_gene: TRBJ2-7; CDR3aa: CASSGGQPIREQYF
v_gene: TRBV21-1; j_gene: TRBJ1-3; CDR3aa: CASSKGLGLGSGNTIYF
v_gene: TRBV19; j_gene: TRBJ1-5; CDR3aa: CASSIDREGRHQPQHF
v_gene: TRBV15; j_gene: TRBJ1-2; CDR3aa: CATSREEGLYGYTF
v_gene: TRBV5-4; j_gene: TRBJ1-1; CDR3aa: CASSLGAGPGNEAFF
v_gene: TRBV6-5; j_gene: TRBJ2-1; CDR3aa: CASRTSGRPYNEQFF
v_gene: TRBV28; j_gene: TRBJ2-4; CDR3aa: CASSFRGGGLAKNIQYF
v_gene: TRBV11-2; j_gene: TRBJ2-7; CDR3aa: CASRGTSGIPSEQYF
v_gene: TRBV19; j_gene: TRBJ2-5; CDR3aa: CASAGTGWGETQYF
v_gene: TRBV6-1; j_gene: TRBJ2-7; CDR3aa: CASSEVSPAASGRTYEQYF
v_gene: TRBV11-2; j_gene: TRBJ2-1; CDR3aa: CASSYRVGEQFF
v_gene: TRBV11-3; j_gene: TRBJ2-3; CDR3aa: CASSLGREGPGTDTQYF